Listed below are T cell receptor beta chains from one sample, sequenced in a study of T cells after yellow fever vaccination. TCRdb called the 5' RACE reads again in MiXCR, with one record for every CDR3 protein. The sample has 90,000 to 130,000 distinct CDR3 sequences; 8% to 9.5% are singletons. Sequences were derived from CD8+ T cells sorted from PBMCs, sampled 45 days after the yellow fever booster vaccination. All receptors come from a man in his thirties or forties who received the YFV17D yellow fever vaccine. Both conserved end residues are part of each CDR3. D genes are given only for firm matches. Expanded clones are given a class, and other clones once, few, many or no size at all.

clone_size,v_call,d_call,j_call,cdr3_aa,cdr3_nt
.,TRBV7-2,.,TRBJ2-7,CASRASGGSSYEQYF,TGTGCCAGCAGAGCGAGCGGAGGAAGCTCCTACGAGCAGTACTTC
many,TRBV10-3,TRBD2,TRBJ2-7,CAISEQDAGDHEQYF,TGTGCCATCAGTGAGCAGGACGCGGGGGACCACGAGCAGTACTTC
many,TRBV6-2/TRBV6-3,.,TRBJ1-1,CASAGVGRNTEAFF,TGTGCCAGCGCCGGAGTGGGGCGGAACACTGAAGCTTTCTTT
few,TRBV5-8,.,TRBJ2-2,CASSLGYGEVKLFF,TGTGCCAGCAGCTTGGGGTACGGGGAGGTGAAGCTGTTTTTT
many,TRBV7-8,.,TRBJ2-1,CASRLTVNEQFF,TGTGCCAGCAGGCTAACAGTAAATGAGCAGTTCTTC
.,TRBV5-1,TRBD2,TRBJ2-7,CASSKGRGLAGVYEQYF,TGCGCCAGCAGCAAAGGACGGGGACTAGCGGGAGTCTACGAGCAGTACTTC
many,TRBV7-6,.,TRBJ2-1,CASSLVSGTVSYNEQFF,TGTGCCAGCAGCTTAGTTTCCGGGACTGTCTCCTACAATGAGCAGTTCTTC
many,TRBV4-3,.,TRBJ2-7,CASSEGSRVGSYEQYF,TGCGCCAGCAGCGAAGGTTCGAGGGTCGGCTCCTACGAGCAGTACTTC
once,TRBV9,TRBD2,TRBJ2-1,CASSVGTSGGAEFF,TGTGCCAGCAGCGTTGGGACTAGCGGGGGGGCGGAGTTCTTC
.,TRBV15,TRBD1,TRBJ2-2,CATPGQFTGELFF,TGTGCCACGCCGGGACAGTTCACCGGGGAGCTGTTTTTT
few,TRBV20-1,.,TRBJ2-1,CSAPNAGRGTYNEQFF,TGCAGTGCTCCGAACGCAGGCAGGGGAACCTACAATGAGCAGTTCTTC
many,TRBV20-1,.,TRBJ2-7,CSAGNYEQYF,TGCAGTGCAGGAAACTACGAGCAGTACTTC
many,TRBV5-1,.,TRBJ2-7,CASSLWIGNEQYF,TGCGCCAGCAGCTTGTGGATTGGGAACGAGCAGTACTTC
few,TRBV30,.,TRBJ2-7,CAWNQRPYEQYF,TGTGCCTGGAATCAAAGGCCCTACGAGCAGTACTTC
many,TRBV15,.,TRBJ2-3,CATSRAIGAESQYF,TGTGCCACCAGCAGAGCCATAGGGGCTGAGTCGCAGTATTTT
many,TRBV29-1,.,TRBJ2-3,CSVDTPGTRRGADTQYF,TGCAGCGTTGATACGCCCGGGACTCGAAGAGGAGCAGATACGCAGTATTTT
many,TRBV20-1,TRBD1,TRBJ2-3,CSASPVSTGGWDTQYF,TGCAGTGCTAGCCCAGTCTCTACAGGGGGATGGGATACGCAGTATTTT
many,TRBV20-1,TRBD1,TRBJ2-5,CSAPDRVYETQYF,TGCAGTGCACCCGACAGGGTATACGAGACCCAGTACTTC
many,TRBV21-1,.,TRBJ1-5,CASSKAGTGRSNQPQHF,TGTGCCAGCAGCAAAGCCGGGACAGGGAGGAGCAATCAGCCCCAGCATTTT
.,TRBV15,TRBD1,TRBJ2-7,CATSTRAGTGPSYEQYF,TGTGCCACCAGCACCCGAGCCGGGACAGGCCCCTCCTACGAGCAGTACTTC
many,TRBV15,.,TRBJ2-2,CATSRDVKLAANTGELFF,TGTGCCACCAGCAGAGATGTGAAACTTGCCGCGAACACCGGGGAGCTGTTTTTT
.,TRBV7-8,.,TRBJ2-7,CASSSFGSAEDYEQYF,.
.,TRBV20-1,TRBD2,TRBJ2-1,CSARDIASGDHNEQFF,TGCAGTGCTAGAGATATTGCTAGCGGGGACCACAATGAGCAGTTCTTC
few,TRBV4-3,TRBD1,TRBJ2-7,CASSQDRVDRDSYEQYF,TGCGCCAGCAGCCAAGATCGTGTGGACAGGGACTCCTACGAGCAGTACTTC
.,TRBV11-1,TRBD2,TRBJ2-1,CASSLVTSGSYNEQFF,TGTGCCAGCAGCTTAGTCACTAGCGGTTCCTACAATGAGCAGTTCTTC
few,TRBV12-3/TRBV12-4,TRBD2,TRBJ2-1,CASRSLAAVAYNEQFF,TGTGCCAGCAGATCTCTAGCGGCAGTGGCCTACAATGAGCAGTTCTTC
many,TRBV12-3/TRBV12-4,TRBD2,TRBJ2-1,CASTLSGRALDEQFF,TGTGCCAGCACCCTTAGCGGGAGGGCCTTGGATGAGCAGTTCTTC
few,TRBV7-9,.,TRBJ2-7,CASSFTSSHEQYF,TGTGCCAGCAGCTTCACTAGCTCCCACGAGCAGTACTTC
many,TRBV20-1,.,TRBJ2-1,CSARADFWANEQFF,TGCAGTGCTAGGGCCGACTTCTGGGCCAATGAGCAGTTCTTC
many,TRBV12-3/TRBV12-4,.,TRBJ2-3,CASSLDKGEGDTDTQYF,TGTGCCAGCAGTTTAGATAAAGGGGAGGGGGACACAGATACGCAGTATTTT
many,TRBV7-6,.,TRBJ2-3,CASSLIAGTDTQYF,TGTGCCAGCAGCCTTATAGCGGGCACAGATACGCAGTATTTT
many,TRBV6-7,.,TRBJ1-6,CASSYSRLRFHSPLHF,TGTGCCAGCAGTTACTCGAGGCTAAGGTTTCATTCACCCCTCCACTTT
many,TRBV5-6,.,TRBJ2-1,CASSPTGDEQFF,TGTGCCAGCAGCCCTACAGGTGATGAGCAGTTCTTC
many,TRBV11-3,.,TRBJ2-2,CASSLNHLSGELFF,TGTGCCAGCAGCTTAAACCACTTGTCTGGGGAGCTGTTTTTT
few,TRBV28,.,TRBJ2-3,CASSSLGLSGNTDTQYF,TGTGCCAGCAGTTCTTTGGGGCTTAGCGGAAACACAGATACGCAGTATTTT
.,TRBV5-1,.,TRBJ2-5,CASSLPGSETQYF,TGCGCCAGCAGCTTACCAGGGTCAGAGACCCAGTACTTC
many,TRBV20-1,.,TRBJ2-1,CSARRVAEQFF,TGCAGTGCGCGAAGAGTGGCTGAGCAGTTCTTC
.,TRBV27,TRBD1,TRBJ2-1,CASHDRGSYNEQFF,TGTGCCAGTCACGACAGGGGCTCCTACAATGAGCAGTTCTTC
many,TRBV9,.,TRBJ2-1,CASSVTGALNEQFF,TGTGCCAGCAGCGTAACAGGTGCCCTCAATGAGCAGTTCTTC
many,TRBV5-1,.,TRBJ2-7,CASSLGAVWEQYF,TGCGCCAGCAGCTTGGGGGCAGTTTGGGAGCAGTACTTC
.,TRBV29-1,.,TRBJ1-4,CSVEWGEKLFF,TGCAGCGTTGAATGGGGCGAAAAACTGTTTTTT
.,TRBV4-3,TRBD1,TRBJ1-2,CASSQERGQRHGYTF,TGCGCCAGCAGCCAAGAACGGGGACAGCGTCATGGCTACACCTTC
many,TRBV19,.,TRBJ1-1,CASSIASGYQAEAFF,TGTGCCAGTAGTATAGCATCAGGGTATCAGGCTGAAGCTTTCTTT
many,TRBV6-5,.,TRBJ2-1,CASSSPENEQFF,TGTGCCAGCAGTTCGCCGGAAAATGAGCAGTTCTTC
few,TRBV14,.,TRBJ2-1,CASSQIGWSYNEQFF,TGTGCCAGCAGCCAAATCGGTTGGTCCTACAATGAGCAGTTCTTC
few,TRBV20-1,.,TRBJ2-2,CSATDQQYTGELFF,TGCAGTGCTACGGACCAACAATACACCGGGGAGCTGTTTTTT
many,TRBV30,.,TRBJ2-7,CAWSQTSEQYF,TGTGCCTGGAGTCAGACGTCCGAGCAGTACTTC
many,TRBV20-1,TRBD2,TRBJ2-7,CSASSGRTYEQYF,TGCAGTGCTAGTAGCGGGAGGACCTACGAGCAGTACTTC
.,TRBV7-2,.,TRBJ2-1,CASSPWGNNEQFF,TGTGCCAGCAGTCCCTGGGGAAACAATGAGCAGTTCTTC
many,TRBV29-1,.,TRBJ2-2,CSVESVQGRNTGELFF,TGCAGCGTTGAGTCGGTACAGGGACGGAACACCGGGGAGCTGTTTTTT
many,TRBV27,.,TRBJ2-1,CASSQGFNEQFF,TGTGCCAGCAGCCAGGGCTTCAATGAGCAGTTCTTC
.,TRBV12-5,TRBD2,TRBJ2-2,CASGLSGRPTGELFF,TGTGCTAGTGGCCTGAGCGGGAGGCCCACCGGGGAGCTGTTTTTT
many,TRBV18,.,TRBJ2-1,CASSPPGGMGNEQFF,TGTGCCAGCTCACCACCGGGCGGGATGGGTAATGAGCAGTTCTTC
many,TRBV2,TRBD2,TRBJ2-4,CASGTTGSAKNIQYF,TGTGCCAGCGGGACTACGGGTTCGGCCAAAAACATTCAGTACTTC
many,TRBV5-4,TRBD2,TRBJ2-1,CASSRFGLAASNEQFF,TGTGCCAGCAGCCGTTTCGGGCTAGCGGCAAGCAATGAGCAGTTCTTC
many,TRBV20-1,.,TRBJ1-5,CSARQSYDSNQPQHF,TGCAGTGCTAGACAGAGTTATGATAGCAATCAGCCCCAGCATTTT